This passage covers 32 T cell receptor beta chains from one sample sequenced in a study of T cells in Graves' hyperthyroidism and ophthalmopathy. Amplification yielded TCR beta CDR3 regions, with RNA transcripts as the source. The TCR CDR3 first-round RT-PCR relied on the HTBI primer set. Each CDR3 protein is one row after TCRdb ran MiXCR on the multiplex PCR reads. The sample gives more than 250,000 distinct CDR3 sequences, roughly 15% of which show up once; over 25% is in the top ten. Input material: blood. The receptors shown here come from a woman in her forties or fifties with Graves' hyperthyroidism that later progressed to Graves' ophthalmopathy.

This clonotype has at least ten counts. The rearrangement uses TRBV2 and TRBJ1-5; D might be TRBD1 (5 bases). Germline values: CDR1 SNHLY, CDR2 FYNNEI. V was pared by 8 bases and J by 1 base, with 9 bases between. The CDR3 length is 13 residues. CDR3 protein: CASHRQSNQPQHF. Written as DNA, the CDR3 is TGTGCCAGCCATAGACAGAGCAATCAGCCCCAGCATTTT. The full variable domain, in which reference TRBV2 and TRBJ1-5 provide the parts outside the CDR3, is EPEVTQTPSHQVTQMGQEVILRCVPISNHLYFYWYRQILGQKVEFLVSFYNNEISEKSEIFDDQFSVERPDGSNFTLKIRSTKLEDSAMYFCASHRQSNQPQHFGDGTRLSIL.

This clonotype showed up many times. J is TRBJ2-7 and V is TRBV29-1, with 10 bases fitting TRBD2. The germline CDR1 and CDR2 sequences are SQVTM and ANQGSEA. V dropped 4 bases and J dropped 4; count of bases not matched to a gene: 7. This CDR3 comprises 14 residues. The CDR3 spells CSVGSGRAQYEQYF. CDR3 sequence (DNA): TGCAGCGTTGGAAGCGGGAGGGCCCAGTACGAGCAGTACTTC.

CDR3 amino acids: CASSDKTSFSEQYF. DNA for the CDR3: TGTGCCAGCAGTGATAAAACTAGCTTCTCCGAGCAGTACTTC. This sequence joins TRBV2 and TRBJ2-7, with D possibly TRBD2 on 6 matching bases. V lost 3 bases, J lost 6 bases, and 15 bases lay in between. In germline, CDR1 is SNHLY, CDR2 FYNNEI. The CDR3 spans 14 residues.

This clonotype was seen more than once but under ten times. The genes are TRBV19 and TRBJ2-5; no firm D call. The CDR3 sequence is 12 residues long. Between the trimmed V and J ends, which lost 6 bases and 4 bases, there was a span of 9 bases. The germline CDR1 and CDR2 sequences are LNHDA and SQIVND (reference sequence). CDR3 sequence reads: CASSESIETQYF. Here the CDR3 DNA reads TGTGCCAGTAGCGAATCGATAGAGACCCAGTACTTC.

In its sample, this clonotype was seen many times. The genes are TRBV6-1 and TRBJ1-5, with TRBD1 identical over 8 bases. V lost 4 bases to trimming and J lost 5 bases; unmatched junction nucleotides: 4. Germline CDR1 reads MNHNS; CDR2 reads SASEGT. This CDR3 spans 14 amino acids. The CDR3 protein is CASSVDREDQPQHF. CDR3 nucleotides: TGTGCCAGCAGTGTGGACAGGGAGGATCAGCCCCAGCATTTT.

The gene calls are TRBV12-3 or TRBV12-4 and TRBJ1-5, with no clear D. The CDR3 totals 12 residues. Trimming pared 6 bases from V and 6 bases from J, leaving 9 bases between. CDR3 protein: CASRFSGQPQHF. CDR3 DNA sequence: TGTGCCAGCAGGTTTTCCGGTCAGCCCCAGCATTTT.

This clonotype was seen many times. This chain connects TRBV7-2 to TRBJ2-3; tentatively, D is TRBD1 or TRBD2 (6 bases each). The V end lost 2 bases, the J end lost 2 bases, and 14 bases lay between the germline ends. Germline V gene sequence: CDR1 SGHTA, CDR2 FQGNSA. This CDR3 is built from 16 residues. CDR3 sequence reads: CASSLRGALFTDTQYF. The CDR3 nucleotides read TGTGCCAGCAGCTTAAGGGGGGCACTTTTCACAGATACGCAGTATTTT. The full variable domain, its missing parts supplied by reference TRBV7-2 and TRBJ2-3, is GAGVSQSPSNKVTEKGKDVELRCDPISGHTALYWYRQSLGQGLEFLIYFQGNSAPDKSGLPSDRFSAERTGGSVSTLTIQRTQQEDSAVYLCASSLRGALFTDTQYFGPGTRLTVL.

This clonotype was recorded many times. The rearrangement uses TRBV2 and TRBJ2-7, with 10 bases identical to TRBD1. CDR3 length equals 14 residues. In germline, CDR1 is SNHLY, CDR2 FYNNEI. V lost 4 bases and J lost 3; bases outside the gene matches: 3. The CDR3 protein is CASSGTGGDYEQYF. CDR3 nucleotides: TGTGCCAGCAGTGGGACAGGGGGTGACTACGAGCAGTACTTC. Supplemented by reference TRBV2 and TRBJ2-7, the full variable domain reads EPEVTQTPSHQVTQMGQEVILRCVPISNHLYFYWYRQILGQKVEFLVSFYNNEISEKSEIFDDQFSVERPDGSNFTLKIRSTKLEDSAMYFCASSGTGGDYEQYFGPGTRLTVT.

This clonotype was detected a few times. The rearrangement uses TRBV28 and TRBJ2-5; the D gene is possibly TRBD2 (6 bases). Trimming shortened V by 6 bases and J by 5 bases, and 13 bases separated the two germline ends. In germline, CDR1 is MDHEN, CDR2 SYDVKM. CDR3 size: 13 residues. The chain's CDR3 is CASRLRGTETQYF. CDR3 sequence (DNA): TGTGCCAGCAGATTGCGGGGTACCGAGACCCAGTACTTC.

In this sample, this clonotype turned up many times. The chain is built from TRBV7-9 and TRBJ2-3; 10 bases fit TRBD2. This CDR3 region has 17 residues. CDR1 is SEHNR and CDR2 is FQNEAQ in the germline V gene (reference sequence). The V gene end was trimmed by 5 bases and the J gene end by 0 bases; junction bases not matched to a gene: 8. The CDR3 here is CASSGRLAGTSTDTQYF. CDR3 in DNA: TGTGCCAGCAGCGGCCGACTAGCGGGCACTAGCACAGATACGCAGTATTTT.

This clonotype appeared once. The conserved phenylalanine or tryptophan normally closing the CDR3 is absent here, so this likely arose from a read error. This chain links TRBV5-5 with TRBJ1-2; D might be TRBD1 (5 bases). Deletions cut 5 bases from V and 3 bases from J, with 17 bases between. Germline-derived CDR1 and CDR2 are SGHKS and YYEKEE (reference sequence). The CDR3 runs 15 residues. The chain's CDR3 is CASSLEWGTHYGYTS. The DNA for the CDR3 is TGTGCCAGCAGTCTGGAGTGGGGGACCCACTATGGCTACACCTCT.

As to this clonotype: Relative to the germline gene, one junction end is altered; a read error may explain this. The chain combines TRBV20-1 with TRBJ2-7; 8 bases are shared with TRBD1. CDR3 length equals 13 residues. Germline V gene lookup returns CDR1 DFQATT and CDR2 SNEGSKA (reference sequence). DNA of the CDR3: TGCAGTGCTAGCAACAGGGGGACGGACGAGCAGCACTTC. Translation: CSASNRGTDEQHF.

Many counts were recorded for this clonotype. The gene calls are TRBV6-1 and TRBJ2-7, with D possibly called TRBD1 or TRBD2 (5 bases each). This CDR3 has 12 residues. Germline CDR1 is MNHNS and CDR2 is SASEGT. The V gene lost 6 bases and the J gene lost 3 bases, with 9 bases spanning the gap. CDR3 residues: CASRRDGYEQYF. As DNA, the CDR3 is TGTGCCAGCAGAAGGGACGGCTACGAGCAGTACTTC.

This clonotype was recorded many times. The V gene is TRBV7-3, the J gene TRBJ2-1; tentative D call: TRBD1 (6 bases). Germline lookup yields CDR1 SGHTA and CDR2 FQGTGA. Trimming pared 3 bases from V and 3 bases from J, leaving 9 bases between. CDR3 length equals 14 residues. This CDR3 reads CASSLVGGYNEQFF. CDR3 nucleotides: TGTGCCAGCAGCTTGGTAGGGGGCTACAATGAGCAGTTCTTC.

The CDR3: CASSLVASGRGTDTQYF. The CDR3 DNA is TGTGCCAGCAGCTTAGTGGCTAGCGGGAGGGGCACAGATACGCAGTATTTT. The chain has TRBV7-2 and TRBJ2-3; 12 bases agree with TRBD2. The CDR3 is 17 amino acids. V was clipped by 1 base and J by 1 base; unmatched bases: 3. Germline CDR1 reads SGHTA; CDR2 reads FQGNSA. Full variable domain (outside the CDR3, taken from reference TRBV7-2 and TRBJ2-3): GAGVSQSPSNKVTEKGKDVELRCDPISGHTALYWYRQSLGQGLEFLIYFQGNSAPDKSGLPSDRFSAERTGGSVSTLTIQRTQQEDSAVYLCASSLVASGRGTDTQYFGPGTRLTVL.

This clonotype was recorded many times. The CDR3 DNA reads as TGTGCCACCAGTGGTGACAGGGGACTTACAGATACGCAGTATTTT. As protein: CATSGDRGLTDTQYF. The chain employs TRBV24-1 and TRBJ2-3; 8 nucleotides line up with TRBD1. From germline, CDR1 is KGHDR and CDR2 SFDVKD. Trimming cost V 5 bases and J 3 bases; bases outside gene matches: 6. This CDR3 has 15 amino acids.

This clonotype has ten or more counts. The CDR3 here is CASGLENGELFF. CDR3 nucleotides: TGTGCTAGTGGTTTGGAGAACGGGGAGCTGTTTTTT. V gene TRBV12-5 combines with J gene TRBJ2-2; D remains unclear. This CDR3 contains 12 residues. Germline CDR1 reads LGHNT; CDR2 reads FRNRAP. Trimming took off 1 base at V and 7 bases at J, with 4 bases between the two ends. Full variable domain (remainder filled in from reference TRBV12-5 and TRBJ2-2): DARVTQTPRHKVTEMGQEVTMRCQPILGHNTVFWYRQTMMQGLELLAYFRNRAPLDDSGMPKDRFSAEMPDATLATLKIQPSEPRDSAVYFCASGLENGELFFGEGSRLTVL.

The sample holds many counts of this clonotype. This chain uses TRBV20-1 with TRBJ1-2; TRBD1 is a possible D gene (5 bases). Germline CDR1 reads DFQATT; CDR2 reads SNEGSKA (reference sequence). With 2 bases removed from V and 2 bases from J, the gap between germline ends came to 9 bases. CDR3 length: 13 residues. The CDR3 loop reads CSARLGVNYGYTF. The DNA of the CDR3 is TGCAGTGCTAGATTAGGGGTGAACTATGGCTACACCTTC.

This chain uses TRBV11-2 with TRBJ2-7, with 8 bases that match TRBD1. The CDR3 runs 16 residues. The ends lost 5 bases at V and 2 bases at J; junction bases unmatched: 11. Germline CDR1 SGHAT, CDR2 FQNNGV. Here the CDR3 DNA reads TGTGCCAGCAGCCCCGCCGGGACAGGCGGCACCTACGAGCAGTACTTC. Its protein product is CASSPAGTGGTYEQYF.

This clonotype was counted many times. V usage is TRBV3-1 and J usage is TRBJ2-7, with 14 bases matching TRBD2. This CDR3 comprises 15 residues. V lost 2 bases to trimming and J lost 6 bases; unmatched junction nucleotides: 3. Looked up from germline, CDR1 is LGHDT and CDR2 is YNNKEL (reference sequence). The chain's CDR3 is CASSQPTSGRVEQYF. Written as DNA, the CDR3 is TGTGCCAGCAGCCAACCGACTAGCGGGAGGGTCGAGCAGTACTTC.

The genes are TRBV10-3 and TRBJ2-7, with D tentatively TRBD1 (6 bases). CDR3 length equals 15 residues. The V gene lost 2 bases and the J gene lost 3 bases, with 14 bases spanning the gap. Germline V gene data show CDR1 as ENHRY and CDR2 as SYGVKD. The CDR3 DNA sequence: TGTGCCATCAGTGAGGGACAGCCGATATACTACGAGCAGTACTTC. Its protein is CAISEGQPIYYEQYF.

This clonotype showed up many times. The rearrangement joins TRBV6-1 to TRBJ2-7, with TRBD2 matching over 10 bases. The CDR3 totals 14 residues. The V gene end was trimmed by 5 bases and the J gene end by 4 bases; junction bases not matched to a gene: 5. CDR1 MNHNS and CDR2 SASEGT come from the germline V gene. The CDR3 is CASSRSSGSYEQYF. The CDR3 coding sequence is TGTGCCAGCAGTCGCTCTAGCGGGAGTTACGAGCAGTACTTC.

The chain joins TRBV28 to TRBJ2-2, with a weak D call TRBD1 (5 bases). The CDR3 consists of 12 residues. V lost 6 bases, J lost 7 bases, and 9 bases lay in between. In germline, CDR1 is MDHEN, CDR2 SYDVKM. CDR3 DNA sequence: TGTGCCAGCAGAATTCAGGGCGGGGAGCTGTTTTTT. This gives the protein CASRIQGGELFF.

This clonotype was seen repeatedly, ten times or more. The CDR3 region is CASSRDRAREQYF. CDR3 coding DNA: TGTGCCAGCAGTCGAGACAGGGCGAGGGAGCAGTACTTC. This chain connects TRBV12-3 or TRBV12-4 to TRBJ2-7, with 7 positions matching TRBD1. V was pared by 5 bases and J by 7 bases, with 8 bases of the junction left unmatched. The CDR3 has 13 amino acids.

The rearrangement links TRBV4-2 to TRBJ2-2, with D tentatively TRBD2 (6 bases). V shed 1 base and J shed 0 bases, with 9 bases lying between them. The CDR3 runs to 16 residues. Per germline, CDR1 LGHNA and CDR2 YNFKEQ. CDR3 protein: CASSQVSGTNTGELFF. The CDR3 DNA reads as TGTGCCAGCAGCCAAGTTAGCGGCACGAACACCGGGGAGCTGTTTTTT.

The CDR3 DNA follows: TGCGCCAGCAGGGTCGGTCTAGCGGGAGGGATACAAGAGACCCAGTACTTC. Its translation: CASRVGLAGGIQETQYF. The chain recombines TRBV5-1 with TRBJ2-5; 12 nucleotides agree with TRBD2. The CDR3 sequence is 17 residues long. Unmatched junction bases numbered 10, after V lost 5 bases and J lost 2 bases. Per the germline V gene, CDR1 is SGHRS and CDR2 is YFSETQ.

This clonotype has a count of ten or more. V usage is TRBV18 and J usage is TRBJ2-2; perhaps TRBD1 as D (5 bases). Trimming removed 3 bases from V and 1 base from J, with 9 bases in between. Germline V gene sequence: CDR1 KGHSH, CDR2 LQKENI. The length of the CDR3 is 15 residues. Here the CDR3 DNA reads TGTGCCAGCTCACCTGACAGAGAGAACACCGGGGAGCTGTTTTTT. Amino acid sequence: CASSPDRENTGELFF.

This chain links TRBV2 with TRBJ2-3, with unresolved D. In germline, CDR1 is SNHLY, CDR2 FYNNEI. Trimming took off 5 bases at V and 6 bases at J, with 15 bases between the two ends. The CDR3 is 14 amino acids. CDR3 amino acids: CASSLISLMDTQYF. Written as DNA, the CDR3 is TGTGCCAGCAGTCTCATATCTCTGATGGATACGCAGTATTTT.

This clonotype was found many times. This sequence joins TRBV10-2 and TRBJ1-2; 9 bases align to TRBD1. V shed 3 bases, J shed 7 bases, and the junction held 9 bases outside the gene matches. The CDR3 loop spans 15 amino acids. The germline gives CDR1 WSHSY, CDR2 SAAADI. For the CDR3, the DNA is TGCGCCAGCAGTGATATTCTGGGACAGGGAGTTGGCTACACCTTC. Amino acids: CASSDILGQGVGYTF.

The chain couples TRBV20-1 to TRBJ1-1; 8 bases are a match to TRBD1. The CDR3 totals 16 residues. V was pared by 6 bases and J by 1 base, with 13 bases of the junction left unmatched. Germline V lookup: CDR1 DFQATT, CDR2 SNEGSKA (reference sequence). CDR3 sequence reads: CSARSGTGESNTEAFF. CDR3 DNA: TGCAGTGCCAGATCCGGGACAGGAGAATCGAACACTGAAGCTTTCTTT.

This clonotype has at least ten counts. The rearrangement joins TRBV18 to TRBJ1-1, with D unresolved. The V and J ends lost 5 bases and 3 bases respectively, with 13 bases between them. CDR1 is KGHSH and CDR2 is LQKENI in the germline V gene. The CDR3 loop spans 14 amino acids. The CDR3 nucleotides read TGTGCCAGCTCAATAGGCCTCGTGGACACTGAAGCTTTCTTT. It translates to CASSIGLVDTEAFF.

In this sample, this clonotype turned up many times. The chain's CDR3 is CASSLVSSVSYEQYF. The CDR3 region has the DNA TGTGCCAGCAGTTTAGTTTCCAGCGTCTCCTACGAGCAGTACTTC. The chain links TRBV27 to TRBJ2-7; D remains unclear. V was clipped by 2 bases and J by 0 bases, with 11 bases between them. CDR1 and CDR2 from the germline V gene are MNHEY and SMNVEV (reference sequence). CDR3 length: 15 residues.